These 2 T cell receptor beta chains were all obtained from the same sample, sequenced in a study of control samples from healthy donors and cancer patients. Repertoires were generated with immunoSEQ multiplex PCR, while TCRdb's copy carries only in-frame clones and drops some. The table has some 130,000 clones, 85% to 95% seen once. Sequencing used PBMCs. These receptors all stem from a man aged 50 to 60 with head and neck cancer.

The rearrangement links TRBV7-9 to TRBJ1-1; D not certain. V was shortened by 1 base and J by 5 bases, with 8 bases between the two germline ends. CDR1 and CDR2 (germline): SEHNR, FQNEAQ (reference sequence). The CDR3 has 13 amino acids. The CDR3 DNA is TGTGCCAGCAGCTTAGACGGGTTGACTGAAGCTTTCTTT. It yields the protein CASSLDGLTEAFF.

V usage is TRBV19 and J usage is TRBJ1-2; no clear D gene. CDR3 length equals 14 residues. The ends were cut back, 10 bases at V and 0 bases at J, with 15 bases in the middle. The germline gives CDR1 LNHDA, CDR2 SQIVND (reference sequence). CDR3 nucleotide sequence: TGTGCCACCACAGCCGGGTCTCCTAACTATGGCTACACCTTC. Amino acids: CATTAGSPNYGYTF.